This T cell receptor beta chain was identified in a study of PD-1 blockade in classical Hodgkin lymphoma. Whole-study context: Patients got intravenous nivolumab 3 mg/kg every 2 weeks. Study-wide findings and caveats: Lower baseline TCR diversity was reported for newly diagnosed patients than for healthy donors.

Germline V CDR1 and CDR2: MNHEY, SMNVEV (reference sequence). Trimming at V came to 0 bases and at J to 4 bases, leaving 5 bases not matched to a gene. The CDR3 spans 15 residues. Noted time point: cycle 4 day 1 (C4D1), after about 6 weeks of nivolumab. No patient escaped relapse after autologous stem cell transplantation, and brentuximab vedotin exposure varied. Each best response was a complete response, a partial response or progressive disease. Generated by immunoSEQ multiplex PCR, the TCRdb table keeps only in-frame clones and is missing some. The sample includes over 20,000 clones, more than 70% of them seen just once. For this clone: The antigen is undetermined.

The V gene is TRBV27, the J gene TRBJ1-1, with 7 nucleotides matching TRBD1. The clonotype was recovered from a human donor with classical Hodgkin lymphoma. Sequenced here: peripheral blood mononuclear cells (PBMCs), sampled before the fourth cycle of nivolumab. The CDR3 loop is CASSLSPGGVTEAFF. Written as DNA, the CDR3 is TGTGCCAGCAGTTTATCCCCAGGGGGTGTCACTGAAGCTTTCTTT.